The clone carrying this T cell receptor (beta chain) was detected only a few times. The target antigen is unknown. The read terminates 3 residues ahead of where the CDR3 ends, so the germline J gene completes it. Unmatched junction bases numbered 8, after V lost 8 bases and J lost 3 bases. The CDR3 loop spans 14 amino acids. Repertoires were generated with immunoSEQ multiplex PCR, while TCRdb's copy carries only in-frame clones and drops some. The record shows under 25,000 clones for this sample, with no singletons present. The sample belongs to a study of T cell clonality in common variable immunodeficiency. General observations from the study: Fewer deletions and N-nucleotide insertions were reportedly seen in common variable immunodeficiency TCR beta sequences. Links between repertoire features and CVID complications were heterogeneity-limited.

Caucasian heritage predominated among both patients and controls. The chain uses TRBV23-1 and TRBJ2-5; 8 positions match TRBD1. TRBV23-1 is reported as an ORF; its role is uncertain. The sample comprised peripheral blood mononuclear cells. The receptor comes from a human donor with common variable immunodeficiency. The CDR3 reads CASGDRGVKETQYF. The covered CDR3 bases are TGCGCCAGCGGAGACAGGGGTGTGAAAGAGACC.